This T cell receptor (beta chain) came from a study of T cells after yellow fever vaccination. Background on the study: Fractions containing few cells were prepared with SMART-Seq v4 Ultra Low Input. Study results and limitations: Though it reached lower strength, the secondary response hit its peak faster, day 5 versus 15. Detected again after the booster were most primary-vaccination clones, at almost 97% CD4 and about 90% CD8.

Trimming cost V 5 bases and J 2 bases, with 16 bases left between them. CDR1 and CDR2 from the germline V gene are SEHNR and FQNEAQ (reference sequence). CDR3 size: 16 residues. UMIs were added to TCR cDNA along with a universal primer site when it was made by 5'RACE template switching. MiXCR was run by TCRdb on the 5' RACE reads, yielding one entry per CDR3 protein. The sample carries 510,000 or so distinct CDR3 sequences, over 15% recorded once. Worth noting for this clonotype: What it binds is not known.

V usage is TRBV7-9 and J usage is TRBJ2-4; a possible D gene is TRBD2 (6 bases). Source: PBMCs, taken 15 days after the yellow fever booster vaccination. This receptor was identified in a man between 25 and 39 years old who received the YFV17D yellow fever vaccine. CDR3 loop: CASSQEGGGTKNIQYF. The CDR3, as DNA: TGTGCCAGCAGCCAAGAGGGAGGTGGGACCAAAAACATTCAGTACTTC.